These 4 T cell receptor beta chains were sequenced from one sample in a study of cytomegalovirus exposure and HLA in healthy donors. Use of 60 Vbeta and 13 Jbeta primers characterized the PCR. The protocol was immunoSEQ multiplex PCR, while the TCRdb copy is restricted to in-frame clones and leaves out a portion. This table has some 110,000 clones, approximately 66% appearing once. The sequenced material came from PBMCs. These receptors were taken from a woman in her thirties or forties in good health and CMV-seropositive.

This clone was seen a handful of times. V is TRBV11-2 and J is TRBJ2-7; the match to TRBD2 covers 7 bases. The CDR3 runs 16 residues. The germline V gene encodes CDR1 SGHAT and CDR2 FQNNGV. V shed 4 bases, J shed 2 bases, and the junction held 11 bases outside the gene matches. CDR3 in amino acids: CASSSIGREKTYEQYF. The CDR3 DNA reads TGTGCCAGCAGCTCTATTGGGCGGGAGAAAACCTACGAGCAGTACTTC.

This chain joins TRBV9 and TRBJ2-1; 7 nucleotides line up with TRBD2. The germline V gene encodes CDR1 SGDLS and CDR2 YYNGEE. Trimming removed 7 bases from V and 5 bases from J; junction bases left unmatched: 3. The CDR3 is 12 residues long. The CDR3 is CASGRGDNEQFF. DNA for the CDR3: TGTGCCAGCGGGAGGGGAGACAATGAGCAGTTCTTC.

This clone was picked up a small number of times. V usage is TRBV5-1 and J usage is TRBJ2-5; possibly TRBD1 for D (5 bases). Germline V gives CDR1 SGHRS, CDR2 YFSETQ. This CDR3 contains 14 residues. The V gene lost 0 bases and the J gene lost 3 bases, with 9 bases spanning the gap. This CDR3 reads CASSLGQPKETQYF. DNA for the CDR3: TGCGCCAGCAGCTTGGGACAGCCGAAAGAGACCCAGTACTTC.

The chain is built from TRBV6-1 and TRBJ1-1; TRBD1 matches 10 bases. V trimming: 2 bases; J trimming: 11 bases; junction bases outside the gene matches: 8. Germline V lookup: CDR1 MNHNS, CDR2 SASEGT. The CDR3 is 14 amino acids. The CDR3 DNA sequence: TGTGCCAGCAGTGAACCTGGACAGGGGGGGGAGGCTTTCTTT. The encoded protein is CASSEPGQGGEAFF.